This T cell receptor beta chain was obtained from a study of T cells in Graves' hyperthyroidism and ophthalmopathy. Researchers amplified the TCR beta CDR3 regions from RNA transcripts. Initially, a first-round RT-PCR of the TCR CDR3 employed the HTBI primer set. TCRdb used MiXCR to reprocess the multiplex PCR reads, holding one entry per CDR3 protein. The table includes around 350,000 distinct CDR3 sequences, about 15% detected once. The V gene lost 4 bases and the J gene lost 4 bases, with 11 bases spanning the gap. CDR1 SGHTA and CDR2 FQGNSA come from the germline V gene. The CDR3 has 14 residues. Sequencing used blood. The clonotype was recovered from a woman aged 30 to 39 with Graves' hyperthyroidism that later progressed to Graves' ophthalmopathy. This chain uses TRBV7-2 with TRBJ2-1; the D call may be TRBD1 or TRBD2 (6 bases each). CDR3 in DNA: TGTGCCAGCAGCTATGGGGGGCTATACAATGAGCAGTTCTTC. It encodes CASSYGGLYNEQFF.